The T cell receptor beta chain described here comes from a study of cytomegalovirus exposure and HLA in healthy donors. General observations from the study: Later, an analysis found that TCR clusters from the first cohort tended to co-occur in the roughly 120 validation repertoires. TCR beta chains numbering some 160 were designated cytomegalovirus-associated. Reports indicated that the classifier achieved high specificity and sensitivity in diagnosing cytomegalovirus status.

On this clone: No antigen is known for it.

Repertoires were generated with immunoSEQ multiplex PCR, while TCRdb's copy carries only in-frame clones and drops some. The repertoire has about 79,000 clones, 90% to 95% of them found once; the top ten carry around 3.3%. The V segment lost 6 bases and the J segment 7 bases; nucleotides outside the gene matches: 5. The V gene's germline CDR1 is MNHNY and CDR2 SVGAGI (reference sequence). The CDR3 has 12 amino acids. Material for sequencing was PBMCs. The J gene is TRBJ1-1, the V gene TRBV6-6; 7 positions agree with TRBD1. The receptor's source is a woman in her 30s in good health and CMV-seronegative. CDR3 sequence (DNA): TGTGCCAGCAGGGACTCAGGGGGTGAAGCTTTCTTT. Protein product: CASRDSGGEAFF.